The text below deals with one T cell receptor (beta chain). Its specificity is unknown. cDNA reverse transcribed from extracted RNA served as the sequencing template. Repertoires were generated with immunoSEQ multiplex PCR, while TCRdb's copy carries only in-frame clones and drops some. The sample lists 200,000 or so clones, roughly 50% seen once, with roughly 5% in the top ten. Germline V gene data show CDR1 as SNHLY and CDR2 as FYNNEI. The V and J ends lost 1 base and 8 bases respectively, with 11 bases between them. This CDR3 is built from 14 residues. Treatment specified: oral pan-JAK inhibitor, 5-10 mg twice daily. From alopecia areata patients, lesional scalp punch biopsies and peripheral blood were collected. This sample is part of a study of CD8+ T cells in alopecia areata. Overall study findings and caveats: Numerous clones, expanded in lesions, remained in scalp and blood during tofacitinib.

This sequence originates from a human donor with alopecia areata. The V gene is TRBV2, the J gene TRBJ1-4; D is unresolved. The sequences come from CD4+ T cells sorted from blood, collected at week 24, from a patient treated with tofacitinib. The CDR3: CASSEVDLGEKLFF. The CDR3 DNA sequence: TGTGCCAGCAGTGAAGTTGACTTAGGGGAAAAACTGTTTTTT. Filled out from reference TRBV2 and TRBJ1-4, the complete variable domain reads EPEVTQTPSHQVTQMGQEVILRCVPISNHLYFYWYRQILGQKVEFLVSFYNNEISEKSEIFDDQFSVERPDGSNFTLKIRSTKLEDSAMYFCASSEVDLGEKLFFGSGTQLSVL.